Each of the 14 T cell receptor beta chains below was sequenced from the same sample in a study of CD8+ T cells in alopecia areata. Reverse transcribed after extraction, RNA yielded cDNA as the sequencing template. Clones were read by immunoSEQ multiplex PCR, and TCRdb kept only the in-frame ones, dropping some. The sample lists 200,000 to 250,000 clones, around three fifths seen once, with approximately 0.45% in the top ten. The starting material was CD4+ T cells sorted from blood, obtained at week 0. All receptors derive from a human donor with alopecia areata.

The V call is TRBV5-1, the J call TRBJ2-3; D remains unclear. CDR3 length: 13 amino acids. Per germline, CDR1 SGHRS and CDR2 YFSETQ. Trimming cost V 2 bases and J 0 bases, with 4 bases left between them. The CDR3 is CASSFGSTDTQYF. The CDR3 DNA reads TGCGCCAGCAGCTTTGGGAGCACAGATACGCAGTATTTT.

The rearrangement links TRBV27 to TRBJ2-1, with D unclear. The CDR3 contains 12 residues. Germline V gene lookup returns CDR1 MNHEY and CDR2 SMNVEV (reference sequence). Trimming stripped 7 bases from V and 8 bases from J, with 12 bases between. The CDR3 region is CASTSALHEQFF. The CDR3 region has the DNA TGTGCCAGCACTTCAGCCCTCCATGAGCAGTTCTTC.

The CDR3 DNA sequence: TGCAGCGTTGAAGCGATGGGTGTGGGCACCGGGGAGCTGTTTTTT. Residues: CSVEAMGVGTGELFF. The chain joins TRBV29-1 to TRBJ2-2; D is uncertain. The CDR3 runs 15 residues. V shed 1 base and J shed 4 bases, with 13 bases lying between them. Germline V gene sequence: CDR1 SQVTM, CDR2 ANQGSEA.

This chain uses TRBV29-1 with TRBJ2-3; 8 nucleotides align to TRBD2. The CDR3 has 14 residues. V was pared by 1 base and J by 3 bases, with 3 bases of the junction left unmatched. Looked up from germline, CDR1 is SQVTM and CDR2 is ANQGSEA. Written as DNA, the CDR3 is TGCAGCGTTGAAGGACTAGCGCGGACAGATACGCAGTATTTT. Its protein product is CSVEGLARTDTQYF.

The CDR3 region is CASSNLGQTIGQPQHF. The CDR3 nucleotides are TGTGCCAGCAGTAATCTGGGACAGACGATCGGTCAGCCCCAGCATTTT. The chain links TRBV9 to TRBJ1-5; 7 positions match TRBD1. The germline V gene encodes CDR1 SGDLS and CDR2 YYNGEE. After removal of 5 bases from V and 6 bases from J, the junction contained 14 bases not matched to a gene. This CDR3 is built from 16 residues.

Worth noting for this clone: The conserved closing phenylalanine or tryptophan is absent in this CDR3, likely reflecting a read error. Because the CDR3's place on the DNA is in doubt, the DNA is left out and the CDR3 is given as listed by TCRdb. The CDR3 loop is CASSEYPPDSG. The chain carries TRBV25-1 and TRBJ2-7; the table gives TRBD1 as D, unverified against the DNA. CDR1 is MGHDK and CDR2 is SYGVNS in the germline V gene. The length of the CDR3 is 11 amino acids, counting both ends.

V gene TRBV15 combines with J gene TRBJ1-5; 9 bases fit TRBD1. The CDR3 loop spans 19 amino acids. J gave up 6 bases and V 3 bases, and 18 bases lay outside the gene matches. From germline, CDR1 is LNHNV and CDR2 YYDKDF (reference sequence). The CDR3 bases are TGTGCCACCAGCAGGGGACAGGGCCTAACACTGGGGCCTTCTCAGCCCCAGCATTTT. Residues: CATSRGQGLTLGPSQPQHF.

The CDR3 coding sequence is TGCGCCAGCAGCCCAACTAGCGGGGGCCTCTACGAGCAGTACTTC. It specifies CASSPTSGGLYEQYF. The chain uses TRBV4-1 and TRBJ2-7, with TRBD2 matching over 11 bases. The ends lost 4 bases at V and 3 bases at J; junction bases unmatched: 5. CDR1 MGHRA and CDR2 YSYEKL come from the germline V gene. The CDR3 loop spans 15 amino acids.

This clone turned up a few times. The chain has TRBV27 and TRBJ2-7, with TRBD2 matching over 8 bases. J was trimmed by 0 bases and V by 5 bases; bases with no gene match: 6. The germline gives CDR1 MNHEY, CDR2 SMNVEV (reference sequence). CDR3 length: 15 amino acids. CDR3 sequence: CASSGAGEVSYEQYF. CDR3 nucleotides: TGTGCCAGCAGTGGAGCGGGAGAGGTCTCCTACGAGCAGTACTTC.

This clone appeared a few times. V gene TRBV5-1 combines with J gene TRBJ2-6; D gene uncertain. Germline CDR1 SGHRS, CDR2 YFSETQ. CDR3 length: 17 amino acids. Trimming pared 1 base from V and 4 bases from J, leaving 15 bases between. DNA for the CDR3: TGCGCCAGCAGCTTGTCCCCTGGCAAGCCGGGGGCCAACGTCCTGACTTTC. Amino acids: CASSLSPGKPGANVLTF. Combining the CDR3 with reference TRBV5-1 and TRBJ2-6 gives the whole variable domain KAGVTQTPRYLIKTRGQQVTLSCSPISGHRSVSWYQQTPGQGLQFLFEYFSETQRNKGNFPGRFSGRQFSNSRSEMNVSTLELGDSALYLCASSLSPGKPGANVLTFGAGSRLTVL.

V and J are TRBV11-2 and TRBJ1-1; D might be TRBD1 (6 bases). Germline V gene sequence: CDR1 SGHAT, CDR2 FQNNGV. The length of the CDR3 is 13 residues. V gave up 5 bases and J gave up 0 bases, with 7 bases separating them. DNA for the CDR3: TGTGCCAGCAGCAGACAGGTGAACACTGAAGCTTTCTTT. The encoded protein is CASSRQVNTEAFF.

This chain joins TRBV30 and TRBJ1-1; tentatively, D is TRBD1 (5 bases). The CDR3 runs 16 residues. Germline V gives CDR1 GTSNPN, CDR2 SVGIG (reference sequence). Trimming removed 1 base from V and 7 bases from J, with 22 bases in between. For the CDR3, the DNA is TGTGCCTGGAGTGGCAGGGTCAGTGGCCGGGAGAATGAAGCTTTCTTT. Protein product: CAWSGRVSGRENEAFF.

As regards this clone: With only one base between it and a far larger clone, this is likely a read error. This chain links TRBV5-6 with TRBJ2-1; D remains ambiguous. This CDR3 is built from 11 residues. Germline V gene sequence: CDR1 SGHDT, CDR2 YYEEEE. The V gene lost 3 bases and the J gene lost 4 bases, with 2 bases spanning the gap. CDR3 DNA sequence: TGTGCCAGCAGCTCTTACAATGAGCAGTTCTTC. Its protein is CASSSYNEQFF.

This clone has a handful of counts. The chain joins TRBV5-6 to TRBJ2-4; D gene uncertain. Germline V CDR1 and CDR2: SGHDT, YYEEEE. This CDR3 is 14 amino acids long. Deletions cut 0 bases from V and 0 bases from J, with 4 bases between. CDR3 residues: CASSLGLAKNIQYF. The CDR3 DNA reads TGTGCCAGCAGCTTGGGCCTAGCCAAAAACATTCAGTACTTC.